Following are 20 T cell receptor beta chains from one sample sequenced in a study of memory CD4+ T cells and cytomegalovirus serostatus. The sort gate was single viable CD3+CD4+CD8-CD45RO+ cells for memory CD4+ T cells. Sequencing was performed with immunoSEQ multiplex PCR; in TCRdb, only in-frame clones are kept and a portion is missing. Of more than 55,000 clones detected, around 83% appear once; the ten largest clones hold 0.88%. The material sequenced was memory CD4+ T cells from blood. Receptors were obtained from an adult in good health and CMV-seronegative.

This sequence joins TRBV27 and TRBJ2-5, with D maybe TRBD2 (7 bases). The CDR3 is made up of 14 amino acids. V lost 5 bases to trimming and J lost 5 bases, with 15 bases between them. In germline, CDR1 is MNHEY, CDR2 SMNVEV (reference sequence). The CDR3 DNA reads TGTGCCAGCAGTAGGCGCGGGGGCGGGGAGACCCAGTACTTC. Translated, it gives CASSRRGGGETQYF.

The chain has TRBV9 and TRBJ2-6; 7 positions match TRBD1. CDR1 SGDLS and CDR2 YYNGEE come from the germline V gene. J lost 5 bases, V lost 2 bases, and 4 bases had no gene match. The CDR3 has 15 residues. The chain's CDR3 is CASSVEGQWANVLTF. The CDR3 DNA reads TGTGCCAGCAGCGTTGAGGGACAGTGGGCCAACGTCCTGACTTTC.

The V and J genes are TRBV2 and TRBJ1-5; weak D call: TRBD1 (5 bases). V was cut by 3 bases and J by 7 bases, with 13 bases left in between. Germline V CDR1 and CDR2: SNHLY, FYNNEI. The CDR3 length is 14 residues. CDR3 DNA sequence: TGTGCCAGCAGTGAGGGGGGTAATGGACAGCCCCAGCATTTT. This translates into CASSEGGNGQPQHF.

This chain links TRBV5-1 with TRBJ2-2; TRBD2 matches 10 bases. This CDR3 region has 18 residues. CDR1 SGHRS and CDR2 YFSETQ come from the germline V gene. Trimming cost V 4 bases and J 6 bases; bases outside gene matches: 15. This CDR3 is CASSQTPSGGTGAGELFF. CDR3 nucleotides: TGCGCCAGCAGCCAAACACCTAGCGGGGGAACCGGGGCCGGGGAGCTGTTTTTT.

This chain uses TRBV5-4 with TRBJ1-2, with a tentative D call TRBD1 (6 bases). CDR3 length: 16 residues. V was shortened by 7 bases and J by 3 bases, with 22 bases between the two germline ends. Germline V gene sequence: CDR1 SGHNT, CDR2 YYREEE (reference sequence). Here the CDR3 DNA reads TGTGCCAGCGCTGGGAACAGGGTAAGTTTGGACTATGGCTACACCTTC. This gives the protein CASAGNRVSLDYGYTF.

The J gene is TRBJ1-5, the V gene TRBV5-6, with D perhaps matching TRBD1 (6 bases). CDR3 size: 15 residues. The V gene's germline CDR1 is SGHDT and CDR2 YYEEEE. V was clipped by 1 base and J by 5 bases, with 13 bases between them. The CDR3: CASSLTGRGDQPQHF. For the CDR3, the DNA is TGTGCCAGCAGCTTGACAGGCAGGGGTGATCAGCCCCAGCATTTT.

The rearrangement joins TRBV4-2 to TRBJ1-2, with D perhaps TRBD1 (5 bases). Germline CDR1 and CDR2: LGHNA and YNFKEQ. Between the trimmed V and J ends, which lost 0 bases and 4 bases, there was a span of 18 bases. This CDR3 region has 17 residues. CDR3 residues: CASSQEFATDSTYGYTF. For the CDR3, the DNA is TGTGCCAGCAGCCAAGAATTTGCGACAGATAGTACCTATGGCTACACCTTC.

The V call is TRBV18, the J call TRBJ2-5, with TRBD2 identical over 12 bases. This CDR3 is built from 17 residues. CDR1 and CDR2 from the germline V gene are KGHSH and LQKENI. V lost 3 bases and J lost 5; bases outside the gene matches: 10. In nucleotides, the CDR3 is TGTGCCAGCTCACCCGCAGGCAGGACTAGCGGGGACGAGACCCAGTACTTC. It yields the protein CASSPAGRTSGDETQYF.

The rearrangement uses TRBV6-1 and TRBJ1-5; D gene uncertain. With 3 bases removed from V and 5 bases from J, the gap between germline ends came to 11 bases. Germline V CDR1 and CDR2: MNHNS, SASEGT. The CDR3 loop spans 14 amino acids. In nucleotides, the CDR3 is TGTGCCAGCAGTGAGAAACAGATCGATCAGCCCCAGCATTTT. Protein sequence: CASSEKQIDQPQHF.

The chain is built from TRBV28 and TRBJ2-3; D is ambiguous. This CDR3 spans 13 amino acids. The V and J ends lost 10 bases and 6 bases respectively, with 17 bases between them. From germline, CDR1 is MDHEN and CDR2 SYDVKM. The CDR3, as DNA: TGTGCCATCGGGCTTCAGCAGCAGGATACGCAGTATTTT. This encodes CAIGLQQQDTQYF.

This clone was counted only a few times. The rearrangement uses TRBV14 and TRBJ1-1, with 7 bases aligning to TRBD1. The CDR3 length is 15 residues. The germline gives CDR1 SGHDN, CDR2 FVKESK. V shed 6 bases and J 5 bases; nucleotides not matched to a gene: 12. CDR3 coding DNA: TGTGCCAGCAGTCCAAGAAGACAGGGAGGGACTGAAGCTTTCTTT. Its translation is CASSPRRQGGTEAFF.

The V gene is TRBV27, the J gene TRBJ2-5; TRBD1 agrees at 8 bases. With 2 bases clipped from V and 7 bases from J, the junction kept 3 bases outside the gene matches. Germline CDR1 reads MNHEY; CDR2 reads SMNVEV (reference sequence). The CDR3 consists of 13 residues. This CDR3 reads CASSLQGAATQYF. The CDR3 bases are TGTGCCAGCAGTTTACAGGGGGCGGCGACCCAGTACTTC.

This clone is deemed medium-sized (0.01 to 0.1%). The chain combines TRBV2 with TRBJ1-5, with TRBD1 matching 12 bases. Germline CDR1 SNHLY, CDR2 FYNNEI. The length of the CDR3 is 17 residues. After removal of 5 bases from V and 2 bases from J, the junction contained 7 bases not matched to a gene. CDR3 amino acids: CASSPGTGGAGNQPQHF. The DNA of the CDR3 is TGTGCCAGCAGTCCCGGGACAGGGGGCGCGGGCAATCAGCCCCAGCATTTT.

The chain couples TRBV28 to TRBJ2-7; tentative D call: TRBD1 (5 bases). Trimming cost V 6 bases and J 2 bases, with 8 bases left between them. The CDR3 runs 12 residues. Germline CDR1 reads MDHEN; CDR2 reads SYDVKM. DNA for the CDR3: TGTGCCAGCAGCCAAGGGGCCTACGAGCAGTACTTC. Protein: CASSQGAYEQYF.

The V and J genes are TRBV10-3 and TRBJ1-1; TRBD1 matches 9 bases. The CDR3 has 14 residues. Germline V CDR1 and CDR2: ENHRY, SYGVKD. The V segment lost 2 bases and the J segment 9 bases; nucleotides outside the gene matches: 7. CDR3 sequence reads: CAISEGRQGGKAFF. Written as DNA, the CDR3 is TGTGCCATCAGTGAGGGGAGACAGGGGGGAAAAGCTTTCTTT.

The chain has TRBV19 and TRBJ1-6, with unresolved D. Trimming shortened V by 3 bases and J by 9 bases, and 15 bases separated the two germline ends. This CDR3 spans 15 amino acids. Per the germline V gene, CDR1 is LNHDA and CDR2 is SQIVND (reference sequence). The CDR3 coding sequence is TGTGCCAGTAGTATGTCCCGGGGATGGGGTTCACCCCTCCACTTT. This codes for CASSMSRGWGSPLHF.

The chain links TRBV11-2 to TRBJ2-1, with D possibly TRBD1 on 5 matching bases. Germline V gene sequence: CDR1 SGHAT, CDR2 FQNNGV. Trimming took off 4 bases at V and 3 bases at J, with 16 bases between the two ends. The CDR3 consists of 16 residues. The CDR3 bases are TGTGCCAGCAGCTCCAGGGTGGCAGCTCGCTACAATGAGCAGTTCTTC. Its translation: CASSSRVAARYNEQFF.

This sequence joins TRBV15 and TRBJ2-1, with D uncertain. This CDR3 has 13 residues. Trimming took 2 bases from V and 5 from J, leaving 7 bases between them. Germline assignment: CDR1 LNHNV and CDR2 YYDKDF (reference sequence). In DNA form, the CDR3 reads TGTGCCACCAGCAGACTAGAAAACAATGAGCAGTTCTTC. Protein sequence: CATSRLENNEQFF.

This chain joins TRBV6-4 and TRBJ1-2, with D unclear. Germline V gene sequence: CDR1 MRHNA, CDR2 SNTAGT. CDR3 size: 13 residues. The V end was cut by 3 bases, the J end by 5 bases, with 10 bases between. CDR3 amino acids: CASSEVVGYGYTF. CDR3 in DNA: TGTGCCAGCAGTGAAGTAGTTGGTTATGGCTACACCTTC.

The rearrangement links TRBV7-2 to TRBJ2-3; a possible D gene is TRBD1 (6 bases). This CDR3 has 14 residues. Trimming took off 4 bases at V and 7 bases at J, with 15 bases between the two ends. The germline gives CDR1 SGHTA, CDR2 FQGNSA. This CDR3 is CASSSGAGLHTQYF. CDR3 DNA sequence: TGTGCCAGCAGCTCAGGGGCAGGGCTTCATACGCAGTATTTT.